This record looks at one T cell receptor beta chain sequence and its context. What it binds is not known. The CDR3 extends over 12 amino acids. Looked up from germline, CDR1 is SEHNR and CDR2 is FQNEAQ (reference sequence). The V and J ends lost 5 bases and 2 bases respectively, with 7 bases between them. The data were taken from a study of T-cell memory formation after mild COVID-19. Study conclusions and caveats: Contracting CD4+ clones sat mainly in CM and EM; CD8+ in EMRA.

TCRdb used MiXCR to reprocess the 5' RACE reads, holding one entry per CDR3 protein. The sample shows 380,000 or so distinct CDR3 sequences, about 13% of them seen only once. The specimen was PBMCs or a T cell subset sorted from them (not recorded which). The sequence derives from a man aged 18 to 30 who had mild COVID-19 (a few samples of this study predate the infection). Cell type and time point are not known. This rearrangement joins TRBV7-9 to TRBJ2-7, with TRBD1 as a possible D gene (5 bases). This CDR3 is CASSIGAYEQYF. Written as DNA, the CDR3 is TGTGCCAGCAGCATAGGGGCCTACGAGCAGTACTTC. Full variable domain (outside the CDR3, taken from reference TRBV7-9 and TRBJ2-7): DTGVSQNPRHKITKRGQNVTFRCDPISEHNRLYWYRQTLGQGPEFLTYFQNEAQLEKSRLLSDRFSAERPKGSFSTLEIQRTEQGDSAMYLCASSIGAYEQYFGPGTRLTVT.